The 29 T cell receptor beta chains listed next were all sequenced from one sample in a study of metastatic and nonmetastatic thyroid tumors. The entire patient cohort was treatment-naive prior to thyroid surgery. With MiXCR, TCRdb reprocessed the PCR reads. The data contain around 40,000 clones, 26% of them singletons. The source material was blood. The receptor source for this set is a female donor with papillary thyroid cancer or a benign thyroid nodule (not recorded which). Some clones in this sample may be carry-over from other donors' samples.

This clone has only a few counts. This chain links TRBV9 with TRBJ1-1; D unresolved. Germline V lookup: CDR1 SGDLS, CDR2 YYNGEE. Trimming pared 3 bases from V and 7 bases from J, leaving 13 bases between. CDR3 length: 13 amino acids. CDR3 nucleotides: TGTGCCAGCAGCGCGAGGCCCGCGGGTGAAGCTTTCTTT. This encodes CASSARPAGEAFF.

This clone occurred many times. The chain employs TRBV29-1 and TRBJ2-2; D not certain. Germline lookup yields CDR1 SQVTM and CDR2 ANQGSEA. The CDR3 spans 12 residues. V was trimmed by 4 bases and J by 1 base, leaving 4 bases between them. CDR3 nucleotide sequence: TGCAGCGTTGGGAGGAACACCGGGGAGCTGTTTTTT. Translation: CSVGRNTGELFF.

This chain joins TRBV6-1 and TRBJ2-7; 7 nucleotides agree with TRBD2. This CDR3 contains 14 residues. J was trimmed by 6 bases and V by 5 bases; bases with no gene match: 10. The germline gives CDR1 MNHNS, CDR2 SASEGT. The CDR3: CASSPNRGVGEQYF. The CDR3 DNA sequence: TGTGCCAGCAGTCCCAATCGGGGGGTGGGCGAGCAGTACTTC.

This clone came up many times. This chain connects TRBV24-1 to TRBJ2-3; the D gene is possibly TRBD1 (6 bases). Germline CDR1 KGHDR, CDR2 SFDVKD. V shed 0 bases and J shed 4 bases, with 13 bases lying between them. This CDR3 contains 16 residues. The CDR3 is CATSDLPGERPDTQYF. The CDR3 nucleotides read TGTGCCACCAGTGATTTGCCAGGGGAAAGGCCAGATACGCAGTATTTT.

In this sample, this clone turned up a few times. The junction differs from germline at one of its ends, possibly a read error. V gene TRBV28 combines with J gene TRBJ1-5; TRBD1 is a possible D gene (6 bases). Germline CDR1 is MDHEN and CDR2 is SYDVKM. The CDR3 consists of 14 residues. CDR3 residues: CASSSTKGDQTQHF. For the CDR3, the DNA is TGTGCCAGCAGTTCGACCAAGGGGGATCAGACCCAGCATTTT.

The rearrangement joins TRBV30 to TRBJ2-7, with D perhaps TRBD1 (5 bases). This CDR3 has 11 amino acids. V lost 6 bases and J lost 3, with 9 bases in between. Germline V gene sequence: CDR1 GTSNPN, CDR2 SVGIG (reference sequence). The CDR3 sequence is CACQDSYEQYF. Written as DNA, the CDR3 is TGTGCCTGCCAAGACAGCTACGAGCAGTACTTC.

The gene calls are TRBV7-6 and TRBJ1-5, with a tentative D call TRBD1 (5 bases). V was pared by 5 bases and J by 7 bases, with 12 bases between. Germline V gene sequence: CDR1 SGHVS, CDR2 FNYEAQ. This CDR3 region has 13 residues. For the CDR3, the DNA is TGTGCCAGCAGCCCTGAACAGGAACAGCCCCAGCATTTT. It translates to CASSPEQEQPQHF. The entire variable domain, with the rest obtained from reference TRBV7-6 and TRBJ1-5, is as follows: GAGVSQSPRYKVTKRGQDVALRCDPISGHVSLYWYRQALGQGPEFLTYFNYEAQQDKSGLPNDRFSAERPEGSISTLTIQRTEQRDSAMYRCASSPEQEQPQHFGDGTRLSIL.

This clone was seen ten or more times. The V gene is TRBV7-9, the J gene TRBJ1-1; 8 nucleotides match TRBD1. The V and J ends lost 2 bases and 2 bases, in that order; junction bases with no gene match: 10. Germline V gene sequence: CDR1 SEHNR, CDR2 FQNEAQ (reference sequence). The CDR3 loop spans 17 amino acids. The CDR3: CASSLKTRRGHNTEAFF. The CDR3 DNA is TGTGCCAGCAGCTTAAAGACCCGCAGGGGGCATAACACTGAAGCTTTCTTT.

Ten or more counts support this clone. This chain uses TRBV28 with TRBJ1-4; D possibly corresponds to TRBD1 (5 bases). V was clipped by 5 bases and J by 5 bases, with 12 bases between them. The V gene's germline CDR1 is MDHEN and CDR2 SYDVKM. The CDR3 totals 14 residues. The CDR3 is CASSASGGNEKLFF. CDR3 nucleotide sequence: TGTGCCAGCAGTGCTTCCGGGGGAAATGAAAAACTGTTTTTT.

The J gene is TRBJ2-6, the V gene TRBV6-4; 9 nucleotides align to TRBD2. V shed 2 bases, J shed 1 base, and the junction held 0 bases outside the gene matches. This CDR3 is built from 16 residues. Germline-derived CDR1 and CDR2 are MRHNA and SNTAGT. The CDR3 nucleotides read TGTGCCAGCAGTGACACTAGCGGGTCTGGGGCCAACGTCCTGACTTTC. It codes for CASSDTSGSGANVLTF.

The gene calls are TRBV5-1 and TRBJ2-3; D gene uncertain. Germline V CDR1 and CDR2: SGHRS, YFSETQ. Trimming cost V 1 base and J 3 bases, with 12 bases left between them. The CDR3 runs 15 residues. This CDR3 is CASSLTTLMTDTQYF. Here the CDR3 DNA reads TGCGCCAGCAGCTTGACTACCCTAATGACAGATACGCAGTATTTT.

Comments on this clone: Germline and junction disagree at one end, which may indicate a read error. V gene TRBV10-3 combines with J gene TRBJ2-5; D unclear. The CDR3 consists of 12 residues. Looked up from germline, CDR1 is ENHRY and CDR2 is SYGVKD. The chain's CDR3 is CAISDVKDTQYF. CDR3 sequence (DNA): TGTGCCATCAGTGACGTAAAAGATACCCAGTACTTC.

A few counts support this clone. The V and J genes are TRBV6-1 and TRBJ2-5, with TRBD2 identical over 12 bases. The ends lost 2 bases at V and 5 bases at J; junction bases unmatched: 3. The CDR3 is made up of 15 amino acids. CDR1 is MNHNS, CDR2 SASEGT, per germline. The CDR3 is CASSELAGGVETQYF. The CDR3 DNA reads TGTGCCAGCAGTGAACTAGCGGGAGGGGTCGAGACCCAGTACTTC.

This clone has at least ten counts. This chain uses TRBV18 with TRBJ2-3; 9 bases line up with TRBD2. Germline values: CDR1 KGHSH, CDR2 LQKENI. J was trimmed by 4 bases and V by 1 base; bases with no gene match: 6. CDR3 size: 16 residues. The CDR3 is CASSPQPGLASDTQYF. The DNA of the CDR3 is TGTGCCAGCTCACCACAACCGGGACTAGCATCAGATACGCAGTATTTT.

This clone was picked up many times. This chain connects TRBV18 to TRBJ2-2, with D uncertain. Germline V gene lookup returns CDR1 KGHSH and CDR2 LQKENI. This CDR3 spans 14 amino acids. Trimming cost V 1 base and J 6 bases, with 9 bases left between them. The CDR3 is CASSPRSDAGELFF. For the CDR3, the DNA is TGTGCCAGCTCACCACGCAGCGACGCCGGGGAGCTGTTTTTT. Filled out from reference TRBV18 and TRBJ2-2, the complete variable domain reads NAGVMQNPRHLVRRRGQEARLRCSPMKGHSHVYWYRQLPEEGLKFMVYLQKENIIDESGMPKERFSAEFPKEGPSILRIQQVVRGDSAAYFCASSPRSDAGELFFGEGSRLTVL.

This clone has ten or more counts. The CDR3 nucleotides are TGTGCCACCAGTTTAGCGGGGGGACCCACAGATACGCAGTATTTT. Its protein product is CATSLAGGPTDTQYF. The V gene is TRBV24-1, the J gene TRBJ2-3; TRBD2 agrees at 10 bases. Germline V gives CDR1 KGHDR, CDR2 SFDVKD. This CDR3 region has 15 residues. The J segment lost 2 bases and the V segment lost 6 bases, leaving 4 bases of the junction unmatched.

The V and J genes are TRBV5-5 and TRBJ1-1; unclear D gene. The CDR3 totals 16 residues. Between the trimmed V and J ends, which lost 4 bases and 2 bases, there was a span of 18 bases. The germline V gene has CDR1 SGHKS and CDR2 YYEKEE (reference sequence). The CDR3 sequence: CASSPRAISFNTEAFF. In DNA, the CDR3 is TGTGCCAGCAGCCCACGGGCCATTAGTTTTAACACTGAAGCTTTCTTT.

V is TRBV30 and J is TRBJ1-6; D is possibly TRBD1 (6 bases). CDR3 size: 14 residues. Germline CDR1 GTSNPN, CDR2 SVGIG (reference sequence). Deletions cut 0 bases from V and 10 bases from J, with 13 bases between. The CDR3 sequence: CAWSVGGPRSPLHF. The CDR3 coding sequence is TGTGCCTGGAGTGTTGGGGGGCCTCGATCACCCCTCCACTTT.

This clone came up many times. V gene TRBV28 combines with J gene TRBJ1-2; D is uncertain. The germline CDR1 and CDR2 sequences are MDHEN and SYDVKM. This CDR3 has 14 residues. Trimming cost V 6 bases and J 3 bases, with 14 bases left between them. The CDR3 sequence is CASSPPGRDYGYTF. In DNA form, the CDR3 reads TGTGCCAGCAGCCCCCCGGGTCGAGACTATGGCTACACCTTC.

By share, this clone ranks as medium-sized. This chain links TRBV6-1 with TRBJ1-2; D ambiguous. The CDR3 length is 13 residues. V lost 6 bases and J lost 4, with 12 bases in between. The V gene's germline CDR1 is MNHNS and CDR2 SASEGT. CDR3 in DNA: TGTGCCAGCAGCCAGGAGGCAGCCTATGGCTACACCTTC. The encoded protein is CASSQEAAYGYTF.

The sample holds one count of this clone. The V call is TRBV5-1, the J call TRBJ1-2; 7 bases map to TRBD1. The germline CDR1 and CDR2 sequences are SGHRS and YFSETQ. The CDR3 spans 16 residues. V lost 1 base and J lost 4; bases outside the gene matches: 10. DNA of the CDR3: TGCGCCAGCAGCTTGTCACTACCAGGGGGTTGCTATGGCTACACCTTC. It is translated as CASSLSLPGGCYGYTF.

By sample fraction, this clone is medium-sized. This rearrangement joins TRBV28 to TRBJ1-2, with a possible D match to TRBD1 (6 bases). The CDR3 runs 12 residues. Trimming cost V 5 bases and J 6 bases, with 10 bases left between them. Germline V lookup: CDR1 MDHEN, CDR2 SYDVKM. CDR3 sequence (DNA): TGTGCCAGCAGTCAACAGGGTCATGGCTACACCTTC. This sequence encodes CASSQQGHGYTF.

This clone was recorded at least ten times. V and J are TRBV4-3 and TRBJ2-2; 9 bases match TRBD1. CDR3 length equals 16 residues. Germline trimming cut 1 base from V and 4 bases from J; bases unmatched to any gene: 4. Germline CDR1 is LGHNA and CDR2 is YSLEER. The CDR3: CASSQVTTGGTGELFF. The DNA of the CDR3 is TGCGCCAGCAGCCAAGTTACGACAGGGGGCACCGGGGAGCTGTTTTTT.

This clone was recorded a few times. The gene calls are TRBV7-9 and TRBJ2-3; D call uncertain. The germline V gene encodes CDR1 SEHNR and CDR2 FQNEAQ (reference sequence). V lost 5 bases and J 5 bases, leaving 8 bases between the germline ends. This CDR3 comprises 12 residues. The CDR3 reads CASSRDQDTQYF. CDR3 DNA sequence: TGTGCCAGCAGCCGAGATCAAGATACGCAGTATTTT.

This clone was seen many times. The rearrangement links TRBV5-6 to TRBJ1-6; TRBD1 matches at 7 bases. The CDR3 covers 13 residues. V shed 4 bases and J 10 bases; nucleotides not matched to a gene: 5. The germline V gene has CDR1 SGHDT and CDR2 YYEEEE. CDR3 sequence: CASSRGRNSPLHF. CDR3 DNA sequence: TGTGCCAGCAGCAGGGGGCGGAACTCACCCCTCCACTTT.

In this sample, this clone turned up a few times. J is TRBJ2-7 and V is TRBV5-1; 8 bases fit TRBD1. CDR3 length: 16 amino acids. The ends lost 6 bases at V and 3 bases at J; junction bases unmatched: 14. CDR1 is SGHRS, CDR2 YFSETQ, per germline. In DNA, the CDR3 is TGCGCCAGCAACTCAAACCCAGGGGGCGCTCTCTACGAGCAGTACTTC. Protein sequence: CASNSNPGGALYEQYF.

V and J are TRBV6-2 or TRBV6-3 and TRBJ1-6, with 8 bases lining up with TRBD1. The germline gives CDR1 MNHEY, CDR2 SVGEGT. The CDR3 sequence is 16 residues long. J lost 10 bases, V lost 5 bases, and 13 bases had no gene match. The CDR3 nucleotides are TGTGCCAGCAGTACAGCCCAGGGGGCGCGAGGGTCACCCCTCCACTTT. As protein: CASSTAQGARGSPLHF.

At least ten counts were recorded for this clone. The V and J genes are TRBV4-2 and TRBJ2-1; the D is unclear. Germline V CDR1 and CDR2: LGHNA, YNFKEQ. The V and J ends lost 2 bases and 3 bases respectively, with 17 bases between them. This CDR3 comprises 17 residues. The CDR3 is CASSQPTTLTLYNEQFF. The CDR3 DNA follows: TGTGCCAGCAGCCAACCTACTACCCTCACCCTCTACAATGAGCAGTTCTTC.

This clone was observed at least ten times. The chain combines TRBV15 with TRBJ2-7, with 7 bases that match TRBD2. In germline, CDR1 is LNHNV, CDR2 YYDKDF (reference sequence). The CDR3 spans 16 residues. The junction had 9 bases not matched to a gene; V was cut back by 3 bases and J by 1 base. CDR3 in DNA: TGTGCCACCAGCAGTGGCCTAGCGGTCTTATCCTACGAGCAGTACTTC. It codes for CATSSGLAVLSYEQYF.